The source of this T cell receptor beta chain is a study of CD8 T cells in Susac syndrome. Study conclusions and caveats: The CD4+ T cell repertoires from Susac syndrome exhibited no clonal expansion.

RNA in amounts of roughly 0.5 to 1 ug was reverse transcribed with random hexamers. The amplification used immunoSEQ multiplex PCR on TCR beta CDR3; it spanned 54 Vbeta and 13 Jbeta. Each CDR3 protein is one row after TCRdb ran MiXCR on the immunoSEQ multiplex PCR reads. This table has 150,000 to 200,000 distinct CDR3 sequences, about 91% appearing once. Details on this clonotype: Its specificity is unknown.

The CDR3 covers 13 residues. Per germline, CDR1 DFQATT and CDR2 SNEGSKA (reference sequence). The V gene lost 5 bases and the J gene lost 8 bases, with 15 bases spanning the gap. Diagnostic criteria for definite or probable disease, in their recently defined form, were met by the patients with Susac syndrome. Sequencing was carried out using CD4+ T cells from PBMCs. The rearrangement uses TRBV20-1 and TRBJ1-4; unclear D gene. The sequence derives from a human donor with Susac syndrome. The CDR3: CSAPDGWREKLFF. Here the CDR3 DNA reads TGCAGTGCTCCGGACGGATGGCGGGAAAAACTGTTTTTT.